One sample yielded the 13 T cell receptor beta chains listed below, sequenced in a study of T cells after yellow fever vaccination. TCRdb re-called the 5' RACE reads through MiXCR, storing one row per CDR3 protein. In the table there are roughly 50,000 distinct CDR3 sequences, 7.4% of which are singletons. Sample: CD8+ T cells sorted from PBMCs, taken roughly 15 days after the first yellow fever vaccination. Receptors were obtained from a young man who received the YFV17D yellow fever vaccine.

This clonotype was recorded many times. The rearrangement joins TRBV12-3 or TRBV12-4 to TRBJ1-3; D gene uncertain. The CDR3 length is 14 residues. V was clipped by 3 bases and J by 2 bases, with 8 bases between them. In nucleotides, the CDR3 is TGTGCCAGCAGTTTTATGGAAACTGGAAACACCATATATTTT. This translates into CASSFMETGNTIYF.

There are many counts of this clonotype. This chain uses TRBV29-1 with TRBJ2-5, with TRBD1 matching over 8 bases. CDR1 and CDR2 from the germline V gene are SQVTM and ANQGSEA. The CDR3 has 15 amino acids. Trimming at V came to 3 bases and at J to 5 bases, leaving 11 bases not matched to a gene. The CDR3 loop is CSVDSPDRVWETQYF. The CDR3 DNA sequence: TGCAGCGTTGATTCCCCGGACAGGGTGTGGGAGACCCAGTACTTC.

Comments on this clonotype: A much more abundant neighbour one base away suggests this may be a read error. The rearrangement uses TRBV5-1 and TRBJ2-1; D is tentatively TRBD1 or TRBD2 (5 bases each). The CDR3 covers 14 residues. CDR1 is SGHRS and CDR2 is YFSETQ in the germline V gene. The V and J ends lost 2 bases and 8 bases respectively, with 14 bases between them. The chain's CDR3 is CASSFSGADDEQFF. CDR3 bases: TGCGCCAGCAGCTTTTCCGGGGCAGATGATGAGCAGTTCTTC.

This clonotype has at least ten counts. V and J are TRBV27 and TRBJ2-7, with D hard to call. The CDR3 totals 11 residues. Germline V lookup: CDR1 MNHEY, CDR2 SMNVEV (reference sequence). Trimming removed 7 bases at V and 3 bases at J, with 7 bases between. The CDR3 DNA follows: TGTGCCAGCATGGGGTTCTACGAGCAGTACTTC. Amino acid sequence: CASMGFYEQYF.

This clonotype was seen many times. The rearrangement uses TRBV7-9 and TRBJ1-1; D not certain. V lost 3 bases, J lost 3 bases, and 5 bases lay in between. The germline gives CDR1 SEHNR, CDR2 FQNEAQ (reference sequence). The CDR3 is 12 amino acids. The CDR3 DNA is TGTGCCAGCAGCTTCCGGGACACTGAAGCTTTCTTT. Translation gives CASSFRDTEAFF. Combining the CDR3 with reference TRBV7-9 and TRBJ1-1 gives the whole variable domain DTGVSQNPRHKITKRGQNVTFRCDPISEHNRLYWYRQTLGQGPEFLTYFQNEAQLEKSRLLSDRFSAERPKGSFSTLEIQRTEQGDSAMYLCASSFRDTEAFFGQGTRLTVV.

This clonotype has a count of ten or more. The CDR3 DNA sequence: TGCGCCAGCAGCCAAGAGGACTACCACACAGATACGCAGTATTTT. Its protein is CASSQEDYHTDTQYF. The rearrangement joins TRBV4-3 to TRBJ2-3; the D gene is possibly TRBD2 (6 bases). Germline CDR1 and CDR2: LGHNA and YSLEER. The ends were cut back, 0 bases at V and 2 bases at J, with 9 bases in the middle. The CDR3 runs 15 residues.

This clonotype showed up just a few times. The rearrangement links TRBV6-2 or TRBV6-3 to TRBJ2-1; no firm D call. CDR1 MNHEY and CDR2 SVGEGT come from the germline V gene. The CDR3 consists of 15 residues. V gave up 6 bases and J gave up 7 bases, with 19 bases separating them. The DNA for the CDR3 is TGTGCCAGCAGACCACTACAACAGAGCGCGAATGAGCAGTTCTTC. Protein product: CASRPLQQSANEQFF.

This clonotype was seen many times. The genes are TRBV15 and TRBJ2-5; D is undetermined. This CDR3 region has 14 residues. The V and J ends lost 5 bases and 2 bases respectively, with 12 bases between them. Germline CDR1 is LNHNV and CDR2 is YYDKDF (reference sequence). For the CDR3, the DNA is TGTGCCACCAGCTCCCGACTTAAACAAGAGACCCAGTACTTC. It codes for CATSSRLKQETQYF.

This clonotype was picked up many times. The rearrangement joins TRBV7-9 to TRBJ2-3; D is possibly TRBD2 (6 bases). Deletions cut 5 bases from V and 2 bases from J, with 11 bases between. The germline V gene has CDR1 SEHNR and CDR2 FQNEAQ (reference sequence). The CDR3 runs 14 residues. CDR3 loop: CASSPEGPTDTQYF. The CDR3 coding sequence is TGTGCCAGCAGCCCGGAGGGTCCCACAGATACGCAGTATTTT.

In its sample, this clonotype was seen many times. V is TRBV20-1 and J is TRBJ2-3; 7 bases map to TRBD2. There are 13 residues in the CDR3. The ends lost 6 bases at V and 3 bases at J; junction bases unmatched: 6. Germline V lookup: CDR1 DFQATT, CDR2 SNEGSKA (reference sequence). The CDR3 region has the DNA TGCAGTGCGAGGCGGGGGATGACAGATACGCAGTATTTT. Translating gives CSARRGMTDTQYF.

This clonotype occurred many times. The chain carries TRBV15 and TRBJ2-1; 9 bases agree with TRBD2. Germline CDR1 and CDR2: LNHNV and YYDKDF (reference sequence). CDR3 length equals 15 residues. J lost 8 bases, V lost 0 bases, and 5 bases had no gene match. CDR3 in DNA: TGTGCCACCAGCAGAGAGTCCCGGACTAGCGATGAGCAGTTCTTC. It is translated as CATSRESRTSDEQFF. Full variable domain (outside the CDR3, taken from reference TRBV15 and TRBJ2-1): DAMVIQNPRYQVTQFGKPVTLSCSQTLNHNVMYWYQQKSSQAPKLLFHYYDKDFNNEADTPDNFQSRRPNTSFCFLDIRSPGLGDTAMYLCATSRESRTSDEQFFGPGTRLTVL.

This clonotype occurred many times. The gene calls are TRBV9 and TRBJ2-1; the D gene is possibly TRBD2 (7 bases). The CDR3 spans 15 residues. Per the germline V gene, CDR1 is SGDLS and CDR2 is YYNGEE. V gave up 0 bases and J gave up 4 bases, with 11 bases separating them. The CDR3 is CASSVGGGAYNEQFF. The CDR3 bases are TGTGCCAGCAGCGTAGGAGGGGGGGCATACAATGAGCAGTTCTTC.

This clonotype appeared many times. This rearrangement joins TRBV4-1 to TRBJ2-4; 7 bases map to TRBD2. The ends lost 4 bases at V and 3 bases at J; junction bases unmatched: 12. The CDR3 contains 17 residues. Germline assignment: CDR1 MGHRA and CDR2 YSYEKL. CDR3 region: CASSPPAGVLSKNIQYF. CDR3 sequence (DNA): TGCGCCAGCAGCCCGCCGGCGGGGGTTCTGAGCAAAAACATTCAGTACTTC.